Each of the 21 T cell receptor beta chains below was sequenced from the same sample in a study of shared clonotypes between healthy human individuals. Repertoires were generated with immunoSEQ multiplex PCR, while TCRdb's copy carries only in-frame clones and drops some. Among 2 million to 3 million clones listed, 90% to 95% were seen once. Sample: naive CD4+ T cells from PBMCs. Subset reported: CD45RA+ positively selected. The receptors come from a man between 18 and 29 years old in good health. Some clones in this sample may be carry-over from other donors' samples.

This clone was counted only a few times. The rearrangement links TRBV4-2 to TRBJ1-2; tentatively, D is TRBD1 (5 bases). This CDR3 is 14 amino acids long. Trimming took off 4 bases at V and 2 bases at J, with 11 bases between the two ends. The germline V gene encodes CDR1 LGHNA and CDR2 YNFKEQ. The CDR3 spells CASSPSTANYGYTF. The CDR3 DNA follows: TGTGCCAGCAGCCCCTCGACAGCCAACTATGGCTACACCTTC.

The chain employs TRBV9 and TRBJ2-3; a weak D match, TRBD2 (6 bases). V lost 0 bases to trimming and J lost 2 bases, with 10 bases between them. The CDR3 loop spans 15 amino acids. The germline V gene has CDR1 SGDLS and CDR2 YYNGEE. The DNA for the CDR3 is TGTGCCAGCAGCGTAGATCCTAGCGCCACAGATACGCAGTATTTT. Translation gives CASSVDPSATDTQYF. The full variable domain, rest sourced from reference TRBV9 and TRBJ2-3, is DSGVTQTPKHLITATGQRVTLRCSPRSGDLSVYWYQQSLDQGLQFLIQYYNGEERAKGNILERFSAQQFPDLHSELNLSSLELGDSALYFCASSVDPSATDTQYFGPGTRLTVL.

In DNA, the CDR3 is TGCGCCAGCAGCCCGGACACCCAAGAGACCCAGTACTTC. Residues: CASSPDTQETQYF. The V call is TRBV5-1, the J call TRBJ2-5, with D perhaps matching TRBD1 (5 bases). The CDR3 is 13 residues long. The germline CDR1 and CDR2 sequences are SGHRS and YFSETQ. Trimming cost V 4 bases and J 1 base, with 8 bases left between them.

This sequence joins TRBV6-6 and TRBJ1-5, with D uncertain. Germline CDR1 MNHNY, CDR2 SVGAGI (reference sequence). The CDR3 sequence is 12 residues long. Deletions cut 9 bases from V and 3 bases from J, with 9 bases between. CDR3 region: CARPDDNQPQHF. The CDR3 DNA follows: TGTGCCAGACCGGACGACAATCAGCCCCAGCATTTT.

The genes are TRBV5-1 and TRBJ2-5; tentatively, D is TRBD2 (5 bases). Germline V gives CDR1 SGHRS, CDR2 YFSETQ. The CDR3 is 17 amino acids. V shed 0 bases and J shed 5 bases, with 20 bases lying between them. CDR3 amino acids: CASSLGRKAAPGETQYF. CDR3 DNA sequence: TGCGCCAGCAGCTTGGGGAGGAAGGCAGCCCCGGGGGAGACCCAGTACTTC.

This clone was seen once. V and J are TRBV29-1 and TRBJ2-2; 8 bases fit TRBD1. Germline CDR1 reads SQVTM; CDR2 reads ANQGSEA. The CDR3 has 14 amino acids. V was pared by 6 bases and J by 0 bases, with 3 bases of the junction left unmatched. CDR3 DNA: TGCAGCGTCCTACAGGGGGCGAACACCGGGGAGCTGTTTTTT. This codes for CSVLQGANTGELFF.

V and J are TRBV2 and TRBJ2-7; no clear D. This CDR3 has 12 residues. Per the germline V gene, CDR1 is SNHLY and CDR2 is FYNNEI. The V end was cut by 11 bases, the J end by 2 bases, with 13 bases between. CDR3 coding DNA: TGTGCCTGCCGGACGGATACCTACGAGCAGTACTTC. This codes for CACRTDTYEQYF.

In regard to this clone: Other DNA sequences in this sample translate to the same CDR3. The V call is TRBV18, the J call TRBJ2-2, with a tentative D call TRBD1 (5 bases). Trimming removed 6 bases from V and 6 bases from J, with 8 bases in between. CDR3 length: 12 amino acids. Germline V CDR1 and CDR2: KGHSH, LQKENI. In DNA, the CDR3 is TGTGCCAGCTCTCCCAGGGCCGGGGAGCTGTTTTTT. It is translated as CASSPRAGELFF.

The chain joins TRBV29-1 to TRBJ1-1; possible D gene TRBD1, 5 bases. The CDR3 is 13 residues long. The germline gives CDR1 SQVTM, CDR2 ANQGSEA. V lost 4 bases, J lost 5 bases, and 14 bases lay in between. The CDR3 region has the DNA TGCAGCGTTGTAAAGGTTGAGGGGACTGAAGCTTTCTTT. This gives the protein CSVVKVEGTEAFF.

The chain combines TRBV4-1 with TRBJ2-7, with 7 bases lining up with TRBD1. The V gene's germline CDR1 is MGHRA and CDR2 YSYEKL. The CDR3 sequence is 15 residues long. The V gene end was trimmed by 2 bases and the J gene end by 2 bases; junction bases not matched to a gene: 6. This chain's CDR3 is CASSQPRQGPYEQYF. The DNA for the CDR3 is TGCGCCAGCAGCCAACCCCGACAGGGTCCCTACGAGCAGTACTTC.

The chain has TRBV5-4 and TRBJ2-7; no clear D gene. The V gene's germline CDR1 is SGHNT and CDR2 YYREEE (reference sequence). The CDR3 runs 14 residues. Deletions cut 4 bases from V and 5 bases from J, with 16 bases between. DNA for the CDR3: TGTGCCAGCAGCCCTGGGTCGGTACCTAACGAGCAGTACTTC. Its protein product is CASSPGSVPNEQYF.

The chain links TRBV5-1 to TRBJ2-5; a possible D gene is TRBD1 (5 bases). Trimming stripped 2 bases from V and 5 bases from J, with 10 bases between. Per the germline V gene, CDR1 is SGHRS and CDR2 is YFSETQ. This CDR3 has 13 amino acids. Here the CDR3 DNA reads TGCGCCAGCAGCTTCAGGGTCCTGGAGACCCAGTACTTC. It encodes CASSFRVLETQYF.

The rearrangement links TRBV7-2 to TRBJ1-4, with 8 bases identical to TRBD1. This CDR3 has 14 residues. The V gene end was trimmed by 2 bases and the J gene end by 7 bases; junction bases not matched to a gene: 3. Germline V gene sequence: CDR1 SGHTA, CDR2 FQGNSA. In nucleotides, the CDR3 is TGTGCCAGCAGCTTACAGGGGGCGGGTGAAAAACTGTTTTTT. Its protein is CASSLQGAGEKLFF.

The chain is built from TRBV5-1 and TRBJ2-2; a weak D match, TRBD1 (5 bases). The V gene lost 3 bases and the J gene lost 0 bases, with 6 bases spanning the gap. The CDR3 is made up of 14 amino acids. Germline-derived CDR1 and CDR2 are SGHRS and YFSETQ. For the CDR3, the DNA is TGCGCCAGCAGCTCCAGGGCGAACACCGGGGAGCTGTTTTTT. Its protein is CASSSRANTGELFF.

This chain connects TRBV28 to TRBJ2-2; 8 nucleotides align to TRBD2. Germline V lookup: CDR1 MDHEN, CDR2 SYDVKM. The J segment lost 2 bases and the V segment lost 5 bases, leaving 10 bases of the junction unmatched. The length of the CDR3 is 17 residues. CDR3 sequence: CASSRGLAGPNTGELFF. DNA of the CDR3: TGTGCCAGCAGTCGTGGGCTAGCGGGCCCAAACACCGGGGAGCTGTTTTTT.

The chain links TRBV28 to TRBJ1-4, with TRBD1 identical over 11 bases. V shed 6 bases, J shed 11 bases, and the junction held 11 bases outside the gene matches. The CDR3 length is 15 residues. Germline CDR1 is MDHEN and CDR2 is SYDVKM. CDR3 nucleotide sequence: TGTGCCAGCAGCCCCACCGGGACAGGGGGTCGGAAACTGTTTTTT. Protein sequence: CASSPTGTGGRKLFF.

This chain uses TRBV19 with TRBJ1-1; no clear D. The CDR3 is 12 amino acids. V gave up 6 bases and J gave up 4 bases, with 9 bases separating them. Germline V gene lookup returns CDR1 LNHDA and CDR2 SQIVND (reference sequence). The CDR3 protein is CASRERSTEAFF. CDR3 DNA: TGTGCCAGTAGGGAGCGGAGCACTGAAGCTTTCTTT. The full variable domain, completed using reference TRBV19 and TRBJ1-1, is DGGITQSPKYLFRKEGQNVTLSCEQNLNHDAMYWYRQDPGQGLRLIYYSQIVNDFQKGDIAEGYSVSREKKESFPLTVTSAQKNPTAFYLCASRERSTEAFFGQGTRLTVV.

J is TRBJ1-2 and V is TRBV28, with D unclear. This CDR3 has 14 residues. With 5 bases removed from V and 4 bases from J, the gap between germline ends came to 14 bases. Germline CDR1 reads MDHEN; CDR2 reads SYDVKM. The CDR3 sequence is CASSLPPRGYGYTF. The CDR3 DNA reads TGTGCCAGCAGTCTGCCCCCGCGGGGCTATGGCTACACCTTC.

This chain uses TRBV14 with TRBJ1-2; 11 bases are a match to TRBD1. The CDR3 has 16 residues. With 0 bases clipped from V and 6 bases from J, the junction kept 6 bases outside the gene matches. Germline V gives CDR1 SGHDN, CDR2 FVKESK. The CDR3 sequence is CASSQDLRTGGDGYTF. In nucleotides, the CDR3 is TGTGCCAGCAGCCAAGATCTGAGGACAGGGGGCGATGGCTACACCTTC.

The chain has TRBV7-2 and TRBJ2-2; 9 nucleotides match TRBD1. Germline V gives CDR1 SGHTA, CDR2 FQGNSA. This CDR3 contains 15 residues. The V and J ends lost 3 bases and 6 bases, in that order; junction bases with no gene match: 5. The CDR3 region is CASSFGQGLAGELFF. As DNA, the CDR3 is TGTGCCAGCAGCTTCGGACAGGGGCTGGCCGGGGAGCTGTTTTTT.

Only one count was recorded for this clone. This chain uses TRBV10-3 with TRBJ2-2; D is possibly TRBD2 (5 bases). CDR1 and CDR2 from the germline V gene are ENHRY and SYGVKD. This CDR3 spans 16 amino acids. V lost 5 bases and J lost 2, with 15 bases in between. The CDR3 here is CAISPAAGLNTGELFF. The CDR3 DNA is TGTGCCATCAGTCCCGCCGCGGGCCTTAACACCGGGGAGCTGTTTTTT.